The rows below give T cell receptor beta chains drawn from one sample of a study of cytomegalovirus exposure and HLA in healthy donors. Sequencing used immunoSEQ multiplex PCR; TCRdb keeps in-frame clones, though not all of them. The data contain 150,000 to 200,000 clones, 82% of them seen just once; the ten biggest clones take up 0.96%. The sample comprised PBMCs. The receptors were gathered from a girl aged 2-10 years in good health and CMV-seropositive. CDR3s include the opening cysteine and the closing phenylalanine or tryptophan. D genes are given only for firm matches. Clone size is stated in some rows and not others, as once, few, many or a class when expanded.

>.|TRBD2|TRBV5-8|TRBJ2-2
TGTGCCAGCAGCAGTAGGACTAGCGACAACACCGGGGAGCTGTTTTTT
CASSSRTSDNTGELFF
>.|.|TRBV13|TRBJ1-1
TGTGCCAGCAGCTTAGGCCCGACAGAAATGAACACTGAAGCTTTCTTT
CASSLGPTEMNTEAFF
>.|TRBD2|TRBV25-1|TRBJ2-1
TGTGCCAGCAGTGGGACTAGCGGGAGTTTCGCCTACAATGAGCAGTTCTTC
CASSGTSGSFAYNEQFF
>.|.|TRBV28|TRBJ1-1
TGTGCCAGCAGTTTATTGTACGGGAACACTGAAGCTTTCTTT
CASSLLYGNTEAFF
>.|.|TRBV15|TRBJ2-7
TGTGCCACCAGCAGAGATCGAGGCTACGAGCAGTACTTC
CATSRDRGYEQYF
>.|.|TRBV6-6|TRBJ1-1
TGTGCCAGCAGTCCGGGACTGTCAGAAGCTTTCTTT
CASSPGLSEAFF
>.|.|TRBV7-6|TRBJ2-2
TGTGCCAGCAGCTTTTTGTTTTCGGGCACCGGGGAGCTGTTTTTT
CASSFLFSGTGELFF
>.|TRBD2|TRBV7-2|TRBJ2-3
TGTGCCAGCAGCTTACTAGCGGGAAGGGATACGCAGTATTTT
CASSLLAGRDTQYF
>.|.|TRBV27|TRBJ1-5
TGTGCCAGCAGTTTCAATAGCAATCAGCCCCAGCATTTT
CASSFNSNQPQHF
>.|TRBD1|TRBV5-1|TRBJ2-1
TGCGCCAGCAGCGGGGGCTGGGACAGCCTTTACAATGAGCAGTTCTTC
CASSGGWDSLYNEQFF
>.|.|TRBV6-5|TRBJ2-3
TGTGCCAGCAGCTTGAGCGGGGACACCACAGATACGCAGTATTTT
CASSLSGDTTDTQYF
>.|TRBD1|TRBV6-1|TRBJ2-7
TGTGCCAGCAGCGCGTCACAGGGGGCTATTTACGAGCAGTACTTC
CASSASQGAIYEQYF
>.|.|TRBV9|TRBJ2-3
TGTGCCAGCAGCGCTCTACTCTGGGATACGCAGTATTTT
CASSALLWDTQYF
>once|TRBD1|TRBV2|TRBJ1-5
TGTGCCAGCAGTGTGATGGGACAGAGCAATCAGCCCCAGCATTTT
CASSVMGQSNQPQHF
>once|TRBD2|TRBV4-2|TRBJ2-1
TGTGCCAGCAGCCACACGAGTCCGGGACTAGCTGTTTGGGGAAGGGCCTACAATGAGCAGTTCTTC
CASSHTSPGLAVWGRAYNEQFF
>.|.|TRBV15|TRBJ2-5
TGTGCCACCAGCAGAGACCCAGGAAAAGAGACCCAGTACTTC
CATSRDPGKETQYF
>.|.|TRBV4-1|TRBJ2-3
TGCGCCAGCAGCCAAGAGGAGCGGGGCACAGATACGCAGTATTTT
CASSQEERGTDTQYF
>few|TRBD1|TRBV5-5|TRBJ1-4
TGTGCCAGCAGCTTGGGGACAGGATCTGAAAAACTGTTTTTT
CASSLGTGSEKLFF
>.|TRBD1|TRBV6-5|TRBJ1-2
TGTGCCAGCAGTTACTACAGGGGAGCTAACTATGGCTACACCTTC
CASSYYRGANYGYTF
>once|TRBD2|TRBV28|TRBJ2-1
TGTGCCAGCAGTTTATCGGGTGCTTGGACTAGCGGCTACAATGAGCAGTTCTTC
CASSLSGAWTSGYNEQFF
>.|TRBD1|TRBV29-1|TRBJ2-7
TGCAGCGTCCCATCTGGGACAGGACTTTACGAGCAGTACTTC
CSVPSGTGLYEQYF
>.|.|TRBV6-5|TRBJ2-7
TGTGCCAGCAGTAGATCAGGGAACAGGCGATACGAGCAGTACTTC
CASSRSGNRRYEQYF
>.|.|TRBV30|TRBJ2-7
TGTGCCTGGAACCACCAGGGGTCCTCCTACGAGCAGTACTTC
CAWNHQGSSYEQYF
>once|.|TRBV7-9|TRBJ2-7
TGTGCCAGCAGCCAACAGGGTTCCTACGAGCAGTACTTC
CASSQQGSYEQYF
>.|.|TRBV28|TRBJ2-7
TGTGCCAGCAGCCCGGTAAGCTCCTACGAGCAGTACTTC
CASSPVSSYEQYF
>.|TRBD2|TRBV11-2|TRBJ2-3
TGTGCCAGCAGCTTAGATTTTAGGAGCGGGAGGGCCTTAAAGGCAGATACGCAGTATTTT
CASSLDFRSGRALKADTQYF
>once|.|TRBV7-9|TRBJ1-5
TGTGCCAGCAGTCTCCCTCGGAGTCTAGCCCAGCATTTT
CASSLPRSLAQHF
>.|.|TRBV10-2|TRBJ1-1
TGCGCCAGCAGGCACCCGACGGGGGAAACTGAAGCTTTCTTT
CASRHPTGETEAFF
>.|TRBD1|TRBV28|TRBJ1-2
TGTGCCAGCAGTCAAGGGACAGGGAGGCTAGCAAGTGTCTACACCTTC
CASSQGTGRLASVYTF
>.|.|TRBV19|TRBJ2-7
TGTGCCAGTAGTGGAGGGAAGGGCTACGCCTACGAGCAGTACTTC
CASSGGKGYAYEQYF
>.|.|TRBV27|TRBJ1-5
TGTGCCAGCAGTGGCAGTCATAGCAATCAGCCCCAGCATTTT
CASSGSHSNQPQHF
>.|TRBD2|TRBV2|TRBJ2-7
TGTGCCAGCAGTGGGCTAGCGGGACCCCGGAGCGAGCAGTACTTC
CASSGLAGPRSEQYF
>once|TRBD1|TRBV4-1|TRBJ1-1
TGCGCCAGCAGCCAAAGGACAGGGGGCACTGAAGCTTTCTTT
CASSQRTGGTEAFF
>.|TRBD2|TRBV7-9|TRBJ2-3
TGTGCCAGCAGCTTATTCACTAGCGGCCTTTTCACAGATACGCAGTATTTT
CASSLFTSGLFTDTQYF
>few|TRBD2|TRBV4-2|TRBJ2-5
TGTGCCAGCAGCCAAGCCGGGACTAGCGGACAAGAGACCCAGTACTTC
CASSQAGTSGQETQYF
>few|TRBD2|TRBV6-5|TRBJ2-1
TGTGCCAGCAGACCCCCGGGACTAGCGAGTAATGAGCAGTTCTTC
CASRPPGLASNEQFF
>.|TRBD1|TRBV19|TRBJ1-2
TGTGCCAGTACCATGGGACAGTATGGCTACACCTTC
CASTMGQYGYTF
>.|.|TRBV6-1|TRBJ2-1
TGTGCCAGCAGTCCGGCCACTAACTCCTACAATGAGCAGTTCTTC
CASSPATNSYNEQFF
>.|.|TRBV25-1|TRBJ2-4
TGTGCCAGCATAAGGTACAGTGCCGTAGCCAAAAACATTCAGTACTTC
CASIRYSAVAKNIQYF
>.|.|TRBV7-9|TRBJ1-3
TGTGCCAGCAGCTCGGGAGGGAACACCATATATTTT
CASSSGGNTIYF
>.|.|TRBV28|TRBJ1-4
TGTGCCAGCAGTCCAACAGGGTTGGCTAATGAAAAACTGTTTTTT
CASSPTGLANEKLFF
>.|.|TRBV30|TRBJ1-1
TGTGCCTGGAGTGTTCGGCTAACCGGAGGCACTGAAGCTTTCTTT
CAWSVRLTGGTEAFF
>.|TRBD1|TRBV7-9|TRBJ1-4
TGTGCCAGCAGTTCAAAGACAGGGGGGATTGAAAAACTGTTTTTT
CASSSKTGGIEKLFF
>.|TRBD2|TRBV6-5|TRBJ2-7
TGTGCCAGCAGTGGGGACTACCCCTACGAGCAGTACTTC
CASSGDYPYEQYF
>.|.|TRBV5-4|TRBJ2-1
TGTGCCAGCAGCTTGGGACAAGCCTACAATGAGCAGTTCTTC
CASSLGQAYNEQFF
>.|TRBD1|TRBV6-1|TRBJ1-2
TGTGCCAGCAGTGAAGTGGCAGGGGGCAGTTATGGCTACACCTTC
CASSEVAGGSYGYTF
>few|.|TRBV6-5|TRBJ2-2
TGTGCCAGCAGTAGGGACTCCCAGAACACCGGGGAGCTGTTTTTT
CASSRDSQNTGELFF
>.|TRBD1|TRBV6-4|TRBJ2-3
TGTGCCAGCAGCGCCGGGACAGGGAGCACAGATACGCAGTATTTT
CASSAGTGSTDTQYF
>.|TRBD1|TRBV5-1|TRBJ2-5
TGCGCCAGCAGCTTGGGACAGGGCCGCGAGACCCAGTACTTC
CASSLGQGRETQYF
>.|TRBD2|TRBV14|TRBJ2-1
TGTGCCAGCAGCCAAGACTGGACTAGCGGGAACCTCTACTACAATGAGCAGTTCTTC
CASSQDWTSGNLYYNEQFF
>.|.|TRBV6-5|TRBJ2-5
TGTGCCAGCAGTTACTCGAGCGGAGACCAAGAGACCCAGTACTTC
CASSYSSGDQETQYF
>.|.|TRBV9|TRBJ1-4
TGTGCCAGCAGCGTAGCTACGAGAGAAAAACTGTTTTTT
CASSVATREKLFF
>.|.|TRBV10-1|TRBJ1-1
TGCGCCAGCAGTGAGTGGCGGGGCTTGAACACTGAAGCTTTCTTT
CASSEWRGLNTEAFF
>.|.|TRBV28|TRBJ2-7
TGTGCCAGCAGTTCCCCCGGGGACGAGCAGTACTTC
CASSSPGDEQYF
>once|.|TRBV10-3|TRBJ1-3
TGTGCCATCAGTTTGGACACCTTATCTGGAAACACCATATATTTT
CAISLDTLSGNTIYF
>.|TRBD2|TRBV7-9|TRBJ2-1
TGTGCCAGCAGCTTAGTCCTAGCGGGAGATATAGGTGAGCAGTTCTTC
CASSLVLAGDIGEQFF
>.|.|TRBV7-9|TRBJ2-1
TGTGCCAGCCGAGGGGGGGCTTATGATGAGCAGTTCTTC
CASRGGAYDEQFF